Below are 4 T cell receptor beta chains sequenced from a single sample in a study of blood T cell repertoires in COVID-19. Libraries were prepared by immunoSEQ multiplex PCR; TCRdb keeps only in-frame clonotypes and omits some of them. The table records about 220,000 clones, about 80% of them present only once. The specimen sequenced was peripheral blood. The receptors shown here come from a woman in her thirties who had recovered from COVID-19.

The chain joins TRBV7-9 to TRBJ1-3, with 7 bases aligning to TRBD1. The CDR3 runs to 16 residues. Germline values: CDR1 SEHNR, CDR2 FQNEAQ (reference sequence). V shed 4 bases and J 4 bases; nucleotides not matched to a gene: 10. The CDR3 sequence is CASSSAKTGRGNTIYF. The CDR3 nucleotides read TGTGCCAGCAGCTCGGCGAAGACAGGGCGCGGAAACACCATATATTTT.

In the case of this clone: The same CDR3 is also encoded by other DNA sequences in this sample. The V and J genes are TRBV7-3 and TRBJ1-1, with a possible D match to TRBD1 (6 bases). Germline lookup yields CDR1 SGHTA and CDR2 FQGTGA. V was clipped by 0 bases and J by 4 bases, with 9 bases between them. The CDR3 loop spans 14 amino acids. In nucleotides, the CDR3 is TGTGCCAGCAGCTTAACGGGCAGGGGCACTGAAGCTTTCTTT. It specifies CASSLTGRGTEAFF.

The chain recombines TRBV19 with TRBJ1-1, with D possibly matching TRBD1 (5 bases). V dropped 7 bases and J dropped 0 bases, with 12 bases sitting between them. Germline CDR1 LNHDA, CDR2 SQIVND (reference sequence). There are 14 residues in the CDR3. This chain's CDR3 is CASMGGTLNTEAFF. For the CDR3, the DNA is TGTGCCAGTATGGGGGGGACCTTGAACACTGAAGCTTTCTTT.

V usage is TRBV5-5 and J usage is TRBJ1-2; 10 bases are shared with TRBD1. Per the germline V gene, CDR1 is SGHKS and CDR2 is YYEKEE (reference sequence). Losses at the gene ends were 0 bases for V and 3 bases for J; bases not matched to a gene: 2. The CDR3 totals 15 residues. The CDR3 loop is CASSLETGGDYGYTF. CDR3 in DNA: TGTGCCAGCAGCTTGGAGACAGGGGGCGACTATGGCTACACCTTC.